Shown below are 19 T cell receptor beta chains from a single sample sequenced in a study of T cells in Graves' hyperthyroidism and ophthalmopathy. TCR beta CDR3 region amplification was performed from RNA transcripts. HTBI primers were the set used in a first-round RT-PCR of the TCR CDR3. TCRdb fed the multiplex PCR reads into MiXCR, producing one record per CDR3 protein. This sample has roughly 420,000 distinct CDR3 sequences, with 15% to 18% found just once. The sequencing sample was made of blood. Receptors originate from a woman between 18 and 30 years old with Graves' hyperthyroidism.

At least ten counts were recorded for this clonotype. CDR3: CASSPGGGPGATQYF. Here the CDR3 DNA reads TGTGCCAGCAGCCCCGGTGGGGGGCCCGGGGCTACGCAGTATTTT. The rearrangement joins TRBV7-9 to TRBJ2-3; possibly TRBD1 or TRBD2 for D (6 bases each). CDR1 is SEHNR, CDR2 FQNEAQ, per germline (reference sequence). V was shortened by 5 bases and J by 8 bases, with 20 bases between the two germline ends. The CDR3 sequence is 15 residues long.

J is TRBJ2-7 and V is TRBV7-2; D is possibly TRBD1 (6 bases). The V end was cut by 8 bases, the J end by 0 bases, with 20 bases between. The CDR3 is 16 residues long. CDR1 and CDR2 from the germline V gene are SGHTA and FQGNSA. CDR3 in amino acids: CASAARGSFSSYEQYF. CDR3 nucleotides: TGTGCCAGCGCCGCGAGGGGGTCCTTCAGCTCCTACGAGCAGTACTTC.

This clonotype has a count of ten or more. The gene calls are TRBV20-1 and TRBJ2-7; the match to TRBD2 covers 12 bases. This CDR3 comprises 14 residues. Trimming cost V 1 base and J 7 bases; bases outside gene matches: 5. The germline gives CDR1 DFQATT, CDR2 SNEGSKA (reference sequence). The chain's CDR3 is CSARGLAGVEEQYF. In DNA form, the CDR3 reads TGCAGTGCTAGAGGACTAGCGGGAGTGGAAGAGCAGTACTTC.

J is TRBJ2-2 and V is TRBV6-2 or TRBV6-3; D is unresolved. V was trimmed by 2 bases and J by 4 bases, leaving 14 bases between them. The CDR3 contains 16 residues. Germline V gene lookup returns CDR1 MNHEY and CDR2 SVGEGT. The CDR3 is CASSYDWALATGELFF. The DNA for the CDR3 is TGTGCCAGCAGTTACGATTGGGCATTAGCCACCGGGGAGCTGTTTTTT.

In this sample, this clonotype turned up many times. The CDR3 is CASIERDRGNEQFF. Here the CDR3 DNA reads TGTGCCAGCATCGAGCGGGACAGGGGAAATGAGCAGTTCTTC. The V gene is TRBV2, the J gene TRBJ2-1; 10 nucleotides align to TRBD1. V gave up 7 bases and J gave up 7 bases; unmatched junction bases: 7. The CDR3 is 14 residues long. CDR1 and CDR2 from the germline V gene are SNHLY and FYNNEI.

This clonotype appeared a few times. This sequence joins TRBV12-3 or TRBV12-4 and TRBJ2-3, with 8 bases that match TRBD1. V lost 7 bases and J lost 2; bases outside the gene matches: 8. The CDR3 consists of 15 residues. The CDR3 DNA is TGTGCCAGCAACACGGGACAGGAGCTCACAGATACGCAGTATTTT. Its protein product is CASNTGQELTDTQYF.

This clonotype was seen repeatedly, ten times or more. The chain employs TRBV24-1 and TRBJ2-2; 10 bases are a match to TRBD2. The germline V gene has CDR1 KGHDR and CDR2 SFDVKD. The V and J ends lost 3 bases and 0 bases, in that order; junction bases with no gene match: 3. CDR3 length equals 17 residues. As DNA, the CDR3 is TGTGCCACCAGTGATGTAACTAGCGGGGCGAACACCGGGGAGCTGTTTTTT. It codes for CATSDVTSGANTGELFF.

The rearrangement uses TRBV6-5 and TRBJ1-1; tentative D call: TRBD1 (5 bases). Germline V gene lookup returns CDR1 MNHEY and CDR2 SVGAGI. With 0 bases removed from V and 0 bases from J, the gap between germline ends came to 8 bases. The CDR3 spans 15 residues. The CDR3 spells CASSYSVGLNTEAFF. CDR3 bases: TGTGCCAGCAGTTACTCGGTGGGACTGAACACTGAAGCTTTCTTT.

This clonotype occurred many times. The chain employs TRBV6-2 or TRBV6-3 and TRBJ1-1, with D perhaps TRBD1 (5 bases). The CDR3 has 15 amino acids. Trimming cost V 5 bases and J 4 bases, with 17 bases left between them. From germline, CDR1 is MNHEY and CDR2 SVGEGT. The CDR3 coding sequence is TGTGCCAGCAGTCGTATCCAGGGCGGAGGCACTGAAGCTTTCTTT. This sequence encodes CASSRIQGGGTEAFF.

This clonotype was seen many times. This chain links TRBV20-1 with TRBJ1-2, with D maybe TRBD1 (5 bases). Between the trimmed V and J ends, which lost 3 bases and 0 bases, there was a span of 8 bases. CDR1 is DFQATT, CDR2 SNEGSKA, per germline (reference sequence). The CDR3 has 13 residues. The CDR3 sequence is CSARDTSNYGYTF. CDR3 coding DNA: TGCAGTGCTAGGGACACCTCTAACTATGGCTACACCTTC.

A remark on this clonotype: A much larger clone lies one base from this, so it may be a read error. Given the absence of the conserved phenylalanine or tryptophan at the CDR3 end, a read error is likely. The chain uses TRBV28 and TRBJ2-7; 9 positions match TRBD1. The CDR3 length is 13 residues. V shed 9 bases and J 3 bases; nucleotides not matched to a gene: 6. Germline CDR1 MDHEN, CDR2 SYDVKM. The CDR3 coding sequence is TGTGCCAGTAACCGGGACAGGGTCTACGAGCAGTACTCC. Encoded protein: CASNRDRVYEQYS.

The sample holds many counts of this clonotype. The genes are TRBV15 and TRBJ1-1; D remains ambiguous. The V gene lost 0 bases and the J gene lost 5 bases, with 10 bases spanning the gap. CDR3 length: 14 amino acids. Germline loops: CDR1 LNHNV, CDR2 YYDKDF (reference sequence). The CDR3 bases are TGTGCCACCAGCAGAGAGGGGTTGGGGACTGAAGCTTTCTTT. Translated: CATSREGLGTEAFF. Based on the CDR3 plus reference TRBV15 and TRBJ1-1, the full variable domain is DAMVIQNPRYQVTQFGKPVTLSCSQTLNHNVMYWYQQKSSQAPKLLFHYYDKDFNNEADTPDNFQSRRPNTSFCFLDIRSPGLGDTAMYLCATSREGLGTEAFFGQGTRLTVV.

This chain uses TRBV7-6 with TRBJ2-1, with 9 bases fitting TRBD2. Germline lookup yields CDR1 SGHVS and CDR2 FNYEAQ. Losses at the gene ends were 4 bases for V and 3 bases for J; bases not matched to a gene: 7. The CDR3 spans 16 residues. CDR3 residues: CASSSSSGSGYNEQFF. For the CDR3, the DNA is TGTGCCAGCAGCTCCAGTAGCGGGAGTGGCTACAATGAGCAGTTCTTC.

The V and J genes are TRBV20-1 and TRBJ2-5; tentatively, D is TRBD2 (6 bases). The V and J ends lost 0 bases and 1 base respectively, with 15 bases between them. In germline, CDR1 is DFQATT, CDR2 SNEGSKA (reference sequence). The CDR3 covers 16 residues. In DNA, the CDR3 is TGCAGTGCTAGAGATCCGGGCGGAGGGGTCCAAGAGACCCAGTACTTC. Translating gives CSARDPGGGVQETQYF.

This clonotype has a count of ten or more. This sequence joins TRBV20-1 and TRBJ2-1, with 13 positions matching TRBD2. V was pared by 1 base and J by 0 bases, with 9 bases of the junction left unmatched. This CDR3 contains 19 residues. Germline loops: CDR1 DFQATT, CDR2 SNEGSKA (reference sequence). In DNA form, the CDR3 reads TGCAGTGCTAGAGGGACTAGCGGGAGTATAATGAGCTCCTACAATGAGCAGTTCTTC. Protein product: CSARGTSGSIMSSYNEQFF.

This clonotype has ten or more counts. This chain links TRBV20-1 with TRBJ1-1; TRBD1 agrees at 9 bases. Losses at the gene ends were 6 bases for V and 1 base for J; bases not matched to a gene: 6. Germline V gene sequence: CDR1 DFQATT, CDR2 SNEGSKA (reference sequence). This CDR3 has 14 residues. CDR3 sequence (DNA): TGCAGTGCGACTACAGGGGGCGCGAACACTGAAGCTTTCTTT. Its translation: CSATTGGANTEAFF.

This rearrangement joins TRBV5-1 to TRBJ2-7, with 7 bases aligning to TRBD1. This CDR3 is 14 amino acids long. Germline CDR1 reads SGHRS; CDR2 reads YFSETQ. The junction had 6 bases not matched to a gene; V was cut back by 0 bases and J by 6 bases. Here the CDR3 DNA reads TGCGCCAGCAGCTTGGTCCCATCAGGGGGCGAGCAGTACTTC. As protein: CASSLVPSGGEQYF.

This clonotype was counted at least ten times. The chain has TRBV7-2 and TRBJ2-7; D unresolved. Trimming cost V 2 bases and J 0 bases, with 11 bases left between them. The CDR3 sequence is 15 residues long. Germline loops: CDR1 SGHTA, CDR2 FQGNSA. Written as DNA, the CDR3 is TGTGCCAGCAGCTTAAGGGCAGGACCCTCCTACGAGCAGTACTTC. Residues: CASSLRAGPSYEQYF.

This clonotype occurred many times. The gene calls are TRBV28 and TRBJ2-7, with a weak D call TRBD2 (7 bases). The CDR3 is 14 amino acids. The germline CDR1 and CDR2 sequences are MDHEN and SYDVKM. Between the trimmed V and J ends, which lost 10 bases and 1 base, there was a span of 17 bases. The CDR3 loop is CATGGGGRSYEQYF. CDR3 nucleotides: TGTGCCACCGGCGGGGGCGGGAGATCCTACGAGCAGTACTTC.